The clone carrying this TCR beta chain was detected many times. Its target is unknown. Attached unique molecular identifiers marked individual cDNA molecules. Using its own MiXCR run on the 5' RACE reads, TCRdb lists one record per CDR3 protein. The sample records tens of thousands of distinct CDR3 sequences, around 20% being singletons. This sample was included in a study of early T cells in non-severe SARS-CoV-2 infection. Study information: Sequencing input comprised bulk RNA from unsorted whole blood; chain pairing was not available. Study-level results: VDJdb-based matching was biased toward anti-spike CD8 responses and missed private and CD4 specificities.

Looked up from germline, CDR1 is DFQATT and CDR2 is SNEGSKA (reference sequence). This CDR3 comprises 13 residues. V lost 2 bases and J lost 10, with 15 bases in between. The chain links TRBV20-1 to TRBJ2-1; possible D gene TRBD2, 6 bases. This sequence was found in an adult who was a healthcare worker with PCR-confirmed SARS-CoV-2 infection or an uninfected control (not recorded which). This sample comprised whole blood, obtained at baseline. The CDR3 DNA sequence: TGCAGTGCTAGAAGGGACTCCCAACGGGAGCAGTTCTTC. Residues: CSARRDSQREQFF.